This T cell receptor (beta chain) came from a study of CD4 T cells in relation to SARS-CoV-2 and coronaviruses. Looking at the study overall: The HLA restriction of the shared crossreactive spike epitopes was mapped.

V was trimmed by 5 bases and J by 8 bases, leaving 9 bases between them. The CDR3 extends over 12 amino acids. The germline V gene has CDR1 KGHDR and CDR2 SFDVKD. This clone was picked up a small number of times. Its target is unknown. Before the COVID-19 pandemic, during about 2010-2018, CD4+ T cells were taken from unexposed donors. Isolation of CD4+ T cells took place after approximately 11 days in culture. This table comes from immunoSEQ multiplex PCR, and its TCRdb copy is limited to in-frame clones, with some not included. The repertoire holds roughly 18,000 clones, with roughly 87% as singletons.

The genes are TRBV24-1 and TRBJ2-1; TRBD1 might be the D (5 bases). The specimen was CD4+ T cells from PBMCs, cultured in vitro. This receptor was obtained from a human donor in good health. In DNA form, the CDR3 reads TGTGCCACCAGTGGACAGAGCGATGAGCAGTTCTTC. It specifies CATSGQSDEQFF.